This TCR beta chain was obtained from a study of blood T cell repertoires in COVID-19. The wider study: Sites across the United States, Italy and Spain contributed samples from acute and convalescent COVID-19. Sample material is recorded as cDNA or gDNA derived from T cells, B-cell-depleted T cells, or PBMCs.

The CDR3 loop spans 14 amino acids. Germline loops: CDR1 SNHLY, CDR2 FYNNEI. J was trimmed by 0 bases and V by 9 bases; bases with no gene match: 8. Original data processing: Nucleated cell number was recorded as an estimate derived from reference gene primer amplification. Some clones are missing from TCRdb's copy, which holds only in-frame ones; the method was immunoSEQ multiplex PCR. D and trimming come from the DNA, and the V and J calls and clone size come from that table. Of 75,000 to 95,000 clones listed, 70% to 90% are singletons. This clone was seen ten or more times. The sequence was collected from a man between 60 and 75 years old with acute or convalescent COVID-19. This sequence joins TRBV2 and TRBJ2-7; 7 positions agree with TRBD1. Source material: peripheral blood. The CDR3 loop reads CARSSTGNSYEQYF. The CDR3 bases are TGTGCCAGGAGTTCGACAGGGAACTCCTACGAGCAGTACTTC.